Sequencing of this T cell receptor beta chain was carried out in a study of T cells after yellow fever vaccination (dated by TCRdb to between 2019 and 2020). General notes on the study: Libraries from fractions with low cell numbers were prepared with the SMART-Seq v4 Ultra Low Input RNA kit. To follow T-cell clones before and after primary and booster YFV17D yellow fever vaccination, bulk TCR alpha and beta repertoires were sequenced over time. Two healthy male donors, one aged 18 to 29 and one aged 30 to 40 years, were included in the cohort. Blood samples were taken at several timepoints before and after primary and secondary immunization, and bulk PBMC replicates and cell subsets were isolated. What the research found in general, with its limitations: Because only a couple of donors were included in the study, the extent to which the findings can be generalized is limited. Most clones expanded after primary vaccination were re-detected after the booster (around 96% of CD4 and roughly 87% of CD8), suggesting broad memory maintenance. Computational filtering was required because FACS-sorted repertoires could contain abundant contaminating clonotypes from the bulk population. Compared with the primary T-cell response, the secondary T-cell response was weaker but faster, peaking on day 5 rather than day 15. A small share of clonotypes was detected in both CD4 and CD8 compartments, with the overlap likely arising from convergent recombination.

TCR cDNA was made using 5'RACE template switching, a step that added a universal primer site and unique molecular identifiers. cDNA synthesis was primed from both the TCR alpha and TCR beta constant segments. Library amplification involved two PCR steps, and the second step added sample barcodes and sequencing adapters. Sequencing of libraries was performed on Illumina HiSeq 2500 (2x100 bp) or NovaSeq (2x150 bp). Regarding the original processing steps: MIGEC was used to demultiplex reads and collapse the reads into UMI consensus sequences, and MiXCR was used for V(D)J alignment. Vaccine-responding clonotypes were defined with edgeR using replicate PBMC samples, requiring FDR below 0.01 and a log2 fold change above 5 up to day 15. Each bulk clonotype received a CD4 or CD8 identity based on whether the sequenced CD4 or CD8 repertoire contained that clonotype at higher abundance. TCRdb passed the public sequencing reads through fastp at Q25 and MiXCR, retaining productive beta sequences. Each entry is one CDR3 protein sequence, shown with its most common DNA and genes. What appears here as the V and J calls and clone size reflects TCRdb's work, not the paper's. This sample holds about 580,000 distinct CDR3 sequences; less than 20% were observed only once. The ten most abundant clones make up 15% to 20% of the sample.

Of note for this clonotype: Its cognate antigen has yet to be identified. Base qualities are not recorded, but no much larger clone differs from it by a single base.

The sample's treatment or condition label is to be understood as: live attenuated yellow fever vaccine strain. At each blood-draw timepoint, two biological replicates of bulk PBMCs were collected. PBMCs were isolated from peripheral blood using a standard Ficoll-Paque protocol. RNA was extracted with TriZol from bulk PBMCs, CD4 and CD8 fractions, and dextramer-positive and dextramer-negative fractions. The CDR3, cysteine through phenylalanine, is 17 amino acids long. Of all the DNA, just the CDR3 is kept, 51 bases in frame from base 1. V loses 4 bases of germline sequence and J loses 8 bases, and the interval between the two ends is 24 bases. CDR1 is given as LGHDT and CDR2 as YNNKEL, both from the germline V gene (reference sequence).

The receptor was derived from a man younger than 35 who received the YFV17D yellow fever vaccine. The chain was built from TRBV3-1 and TRBJ2-1, and TRBD2 may be the D gene, going by 6 matching bases. Sequencing was performed on PBMCs, taken about 5 days after the first yellow fever vaccination. Here the CDR3 is given as CASSRGVGPRGTDEQFF. The DNA reads as follows: TGTGCCAGCAGCCGGGGCGTAGGCCCACGGGGGACCGATGAGCAGTTCTTC.